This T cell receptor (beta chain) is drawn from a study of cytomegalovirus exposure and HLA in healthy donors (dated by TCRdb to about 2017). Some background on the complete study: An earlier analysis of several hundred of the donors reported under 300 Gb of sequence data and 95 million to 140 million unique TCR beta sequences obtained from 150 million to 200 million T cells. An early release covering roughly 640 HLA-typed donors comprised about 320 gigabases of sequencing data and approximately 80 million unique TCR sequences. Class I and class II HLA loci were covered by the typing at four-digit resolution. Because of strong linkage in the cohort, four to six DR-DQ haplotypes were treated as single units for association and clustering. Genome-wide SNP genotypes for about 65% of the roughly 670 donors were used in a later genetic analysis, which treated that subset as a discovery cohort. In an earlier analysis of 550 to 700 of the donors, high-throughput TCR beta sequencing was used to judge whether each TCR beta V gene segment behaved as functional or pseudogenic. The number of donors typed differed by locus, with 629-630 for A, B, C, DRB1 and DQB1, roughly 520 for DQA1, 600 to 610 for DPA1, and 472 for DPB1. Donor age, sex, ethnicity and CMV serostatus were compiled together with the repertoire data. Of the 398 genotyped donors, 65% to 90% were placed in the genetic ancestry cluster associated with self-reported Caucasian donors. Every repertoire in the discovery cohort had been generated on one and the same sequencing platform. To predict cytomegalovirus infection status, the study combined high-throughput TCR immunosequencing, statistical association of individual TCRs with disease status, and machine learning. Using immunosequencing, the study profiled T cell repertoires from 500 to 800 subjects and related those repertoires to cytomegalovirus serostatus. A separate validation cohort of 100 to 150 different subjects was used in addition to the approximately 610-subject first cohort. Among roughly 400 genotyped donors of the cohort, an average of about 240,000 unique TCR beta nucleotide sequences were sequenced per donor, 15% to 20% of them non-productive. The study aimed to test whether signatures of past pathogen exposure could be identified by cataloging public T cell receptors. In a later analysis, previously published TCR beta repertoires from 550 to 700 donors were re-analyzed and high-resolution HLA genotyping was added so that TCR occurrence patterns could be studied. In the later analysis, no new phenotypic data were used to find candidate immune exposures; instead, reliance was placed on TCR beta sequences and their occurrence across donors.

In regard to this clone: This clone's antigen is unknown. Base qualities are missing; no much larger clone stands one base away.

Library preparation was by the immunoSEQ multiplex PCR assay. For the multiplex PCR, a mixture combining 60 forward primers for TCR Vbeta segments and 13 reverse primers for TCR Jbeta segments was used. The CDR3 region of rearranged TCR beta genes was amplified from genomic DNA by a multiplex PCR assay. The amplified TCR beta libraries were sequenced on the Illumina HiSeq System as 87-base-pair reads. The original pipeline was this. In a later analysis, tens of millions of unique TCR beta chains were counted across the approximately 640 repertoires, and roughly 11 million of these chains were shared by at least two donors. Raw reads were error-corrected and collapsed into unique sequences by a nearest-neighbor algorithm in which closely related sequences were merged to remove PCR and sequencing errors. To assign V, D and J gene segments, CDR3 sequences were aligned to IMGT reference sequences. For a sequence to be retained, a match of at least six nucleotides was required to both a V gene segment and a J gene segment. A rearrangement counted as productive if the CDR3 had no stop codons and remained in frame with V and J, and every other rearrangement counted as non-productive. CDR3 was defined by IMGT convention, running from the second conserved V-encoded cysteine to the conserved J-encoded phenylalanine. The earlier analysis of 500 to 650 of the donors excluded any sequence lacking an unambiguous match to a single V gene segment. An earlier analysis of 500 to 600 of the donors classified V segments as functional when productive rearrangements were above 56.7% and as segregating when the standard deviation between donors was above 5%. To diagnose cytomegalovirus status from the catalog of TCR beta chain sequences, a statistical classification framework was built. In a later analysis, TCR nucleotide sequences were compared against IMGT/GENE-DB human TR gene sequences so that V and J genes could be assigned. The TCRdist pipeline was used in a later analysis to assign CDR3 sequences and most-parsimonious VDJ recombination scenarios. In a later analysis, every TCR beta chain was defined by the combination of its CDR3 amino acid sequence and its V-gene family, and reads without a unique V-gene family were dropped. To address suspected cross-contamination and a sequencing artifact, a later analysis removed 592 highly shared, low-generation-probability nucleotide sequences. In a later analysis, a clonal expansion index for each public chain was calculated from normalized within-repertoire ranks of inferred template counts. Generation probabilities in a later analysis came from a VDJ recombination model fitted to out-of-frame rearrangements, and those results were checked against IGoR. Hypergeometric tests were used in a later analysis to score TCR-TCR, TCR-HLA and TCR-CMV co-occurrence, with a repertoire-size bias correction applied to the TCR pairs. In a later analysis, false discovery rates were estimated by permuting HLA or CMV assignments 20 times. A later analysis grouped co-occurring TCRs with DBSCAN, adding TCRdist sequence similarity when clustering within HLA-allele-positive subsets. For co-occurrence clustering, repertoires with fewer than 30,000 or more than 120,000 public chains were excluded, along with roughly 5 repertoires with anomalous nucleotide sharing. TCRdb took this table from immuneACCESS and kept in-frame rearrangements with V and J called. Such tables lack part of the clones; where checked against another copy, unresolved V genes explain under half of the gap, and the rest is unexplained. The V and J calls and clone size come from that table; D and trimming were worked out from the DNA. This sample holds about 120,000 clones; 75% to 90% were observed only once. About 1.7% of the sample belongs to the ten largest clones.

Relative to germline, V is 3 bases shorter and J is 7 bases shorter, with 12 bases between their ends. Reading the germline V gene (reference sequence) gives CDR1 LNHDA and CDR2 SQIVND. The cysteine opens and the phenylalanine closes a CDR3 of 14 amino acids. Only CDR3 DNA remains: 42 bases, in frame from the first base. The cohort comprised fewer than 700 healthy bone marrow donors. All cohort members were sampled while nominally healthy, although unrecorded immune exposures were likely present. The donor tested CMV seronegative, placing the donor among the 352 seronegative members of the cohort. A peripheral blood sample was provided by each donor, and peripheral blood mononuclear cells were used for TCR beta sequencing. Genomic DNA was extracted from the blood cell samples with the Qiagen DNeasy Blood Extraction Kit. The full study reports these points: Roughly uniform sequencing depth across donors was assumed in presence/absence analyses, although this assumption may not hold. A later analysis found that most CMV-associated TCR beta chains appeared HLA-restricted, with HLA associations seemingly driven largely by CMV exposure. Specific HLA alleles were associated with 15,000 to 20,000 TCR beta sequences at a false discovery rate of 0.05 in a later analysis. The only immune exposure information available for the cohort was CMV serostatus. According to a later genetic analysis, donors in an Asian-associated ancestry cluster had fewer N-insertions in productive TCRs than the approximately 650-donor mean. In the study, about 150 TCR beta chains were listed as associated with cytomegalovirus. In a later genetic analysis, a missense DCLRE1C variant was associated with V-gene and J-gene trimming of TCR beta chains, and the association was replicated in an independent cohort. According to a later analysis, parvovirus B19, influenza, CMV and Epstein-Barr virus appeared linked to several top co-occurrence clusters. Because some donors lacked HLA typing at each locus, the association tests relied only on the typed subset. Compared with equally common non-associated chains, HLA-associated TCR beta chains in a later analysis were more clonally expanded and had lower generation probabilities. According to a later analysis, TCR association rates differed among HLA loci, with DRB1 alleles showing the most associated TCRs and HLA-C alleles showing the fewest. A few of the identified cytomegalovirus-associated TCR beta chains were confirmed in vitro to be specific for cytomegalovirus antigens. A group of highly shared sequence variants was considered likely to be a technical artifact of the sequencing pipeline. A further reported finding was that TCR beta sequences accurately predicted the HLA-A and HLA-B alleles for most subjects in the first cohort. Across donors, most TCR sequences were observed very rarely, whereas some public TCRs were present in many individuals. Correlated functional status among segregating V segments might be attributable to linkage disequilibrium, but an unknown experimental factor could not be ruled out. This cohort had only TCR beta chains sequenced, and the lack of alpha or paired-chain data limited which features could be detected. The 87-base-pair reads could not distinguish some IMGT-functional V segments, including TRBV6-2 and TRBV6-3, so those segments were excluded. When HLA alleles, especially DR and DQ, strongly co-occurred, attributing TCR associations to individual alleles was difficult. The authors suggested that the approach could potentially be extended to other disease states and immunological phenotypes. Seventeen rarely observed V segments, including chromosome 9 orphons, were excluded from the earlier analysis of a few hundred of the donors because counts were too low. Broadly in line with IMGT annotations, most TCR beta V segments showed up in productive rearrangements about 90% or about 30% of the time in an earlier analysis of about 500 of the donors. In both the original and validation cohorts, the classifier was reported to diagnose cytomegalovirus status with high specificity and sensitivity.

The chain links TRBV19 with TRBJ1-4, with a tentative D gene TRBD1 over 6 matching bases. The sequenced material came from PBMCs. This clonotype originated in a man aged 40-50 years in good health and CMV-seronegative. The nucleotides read TGTGCCAGTAGTATTCCGGGGGGCTTTGAAAAACTGTTTTTT. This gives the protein CASSIPGGFEKLFF.